Listed here is a single T cell receptor (beta chain). The record originates from a study of blood T cell repertoires in COVID-19. For the study at large: The study drew acute and convalescent COVID-19 samples from the United States, Italy and Spain.

Trimming removed 2 bases from V and 7 bases from J, with 8 bases in between. The germline gives CDR1 MNHEY, CDR2 SVGAGI. The CDR3 extends over 12 amino acids. Per the original data handling: Researchers report that nucleated cell counts were estimated from reference gene primer amplification. Libraries were prepared by immunoSEQ multiplex PCR; TCRdb keeps only in-frame clonotypes and omits some of them. D and trimming were read from the DNA, whereas the V and J calls and clone size are those reported in that table. The sample comprises about 230,000 clones, approximately 82% of which are singletons, and about 1.5% rests with the top ten.

The receptor was derived from a woman aged 40 to 55 who had recovered from COVID-19. V usage is TRBV6-5 and J usage is TRBJ1-1, with D possibly being TRBD1 (5 bases). Sequenced: peripheral blood. DNA of the CDR3: TGTGCCAGCAGTTACGGGAGGGGTGAAGCTTTCTTT. This sequence encodes CASSYGRGEAFF.